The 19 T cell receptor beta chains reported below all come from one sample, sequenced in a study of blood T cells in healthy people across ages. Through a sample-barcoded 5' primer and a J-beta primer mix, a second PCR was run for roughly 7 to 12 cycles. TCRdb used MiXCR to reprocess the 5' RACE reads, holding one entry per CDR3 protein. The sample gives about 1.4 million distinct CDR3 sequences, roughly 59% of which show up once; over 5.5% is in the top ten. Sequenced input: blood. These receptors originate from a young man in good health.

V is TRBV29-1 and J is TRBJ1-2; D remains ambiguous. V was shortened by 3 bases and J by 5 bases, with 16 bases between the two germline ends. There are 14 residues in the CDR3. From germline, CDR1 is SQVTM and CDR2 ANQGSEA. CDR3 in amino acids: CSVEFGRWSYGYTF. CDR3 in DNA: TGCAGCGTTGAGTTCGGACGGTGGTCTTATGGCTACACCTTC.

The CDR3: CASSLGKYNYGYTF. As DNA, the CDR3 is TGCGCCAGCAGCTTGGGCAAGTATAACTATGGCTACACCTTC. The V and J genes are TRBV5-1 and TRBJ1-2; D gene unclear. Trimming shortened V by 0 bases and J by 1 base, and 7 bases separated the two germline ends. CDR1 is SGHRS, CDR2 YFSETQ, per germline. This CDR3 is built from 14 residues.

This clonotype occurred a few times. The CDR3 loop is CASSSTGLAKNIQYF. CDR3 DNA: TGTGCCAGCAGTTCCACGGGCCTAGCCAAAAACATTCAGTACTTC. The J gene is TRBJ2-4, the V gene TRBV28; D call uncertain. The CDR3 covers 15 residues. In germline, CDR1 is MDHEN, CDR2 SYDVKM. Trimming left V 4 bases short and J 0 bases short, with 10 bases between.

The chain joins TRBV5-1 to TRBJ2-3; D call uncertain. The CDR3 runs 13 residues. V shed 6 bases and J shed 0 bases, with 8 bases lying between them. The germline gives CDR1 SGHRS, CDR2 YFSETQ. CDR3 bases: TGCGCCAGCAACGTGGGGAGCACAGATACGCAGTATTTT. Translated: CASNVGSTDTQYF.

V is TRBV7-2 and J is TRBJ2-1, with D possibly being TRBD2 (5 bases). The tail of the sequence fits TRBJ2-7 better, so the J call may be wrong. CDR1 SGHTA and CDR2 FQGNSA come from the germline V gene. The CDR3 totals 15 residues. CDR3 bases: TGTGCCAGCAGTTCCATCCCCGGCGCGAGGGATGAGCAGTACTTC. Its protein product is CASSSIPGARDEQYF.

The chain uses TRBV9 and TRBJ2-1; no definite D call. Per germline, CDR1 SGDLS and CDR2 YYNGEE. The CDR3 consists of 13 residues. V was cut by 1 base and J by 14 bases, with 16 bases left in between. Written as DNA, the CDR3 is TGTGCCAGCAGCGTAAGTCACGAAAGCCAAAAGTTCTTC. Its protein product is CASSVSHESQKFF. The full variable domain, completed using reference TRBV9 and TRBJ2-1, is DSGVTQTPKHLITATGQRVTLRCSPRSGDLSVYWYQQSLDQGLQFLIQYYNGEERAKGNILERFSAQQFPDLHSELNLSSLELGDSALYFCASSVSHESQKFFGPGTRLTVL.

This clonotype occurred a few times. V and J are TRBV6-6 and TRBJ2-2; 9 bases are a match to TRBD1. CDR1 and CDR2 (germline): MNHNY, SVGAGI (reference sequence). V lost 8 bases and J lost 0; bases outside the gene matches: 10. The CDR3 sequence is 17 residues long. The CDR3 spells CASRSPGQGANTGELFF. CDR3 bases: TGTGCCAGCCGATCCCCGGGACAGGGAGCGAACACCGGGGAGCTGTTTTTT.

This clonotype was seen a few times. In DNA form, the CDR3 reads TGCGCCAGCAGCGCTGACAGTCTCACAGATACGCAGTATTTT. As protein: CASSADSLTDTQYF. This chain uses TRBV5-1 with TRBJ2-3; tentatively, D is TRBD1 (5 bases). The V and J ends lost 4 bases and 2 bases respectively, with 11 bases between them. CDR3 length: 14 amino acids. CDR1 SGHRS and CDR2 YFSETQ come from the germline V gene.

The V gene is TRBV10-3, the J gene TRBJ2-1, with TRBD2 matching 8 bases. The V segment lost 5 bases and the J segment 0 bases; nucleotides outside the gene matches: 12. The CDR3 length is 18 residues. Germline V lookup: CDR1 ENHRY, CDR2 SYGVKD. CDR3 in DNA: TGTGCCATCAGTTCAGGGAATAGCGGGGTAAGCTCCTACAATGAGCAGTTCTTC. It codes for CAISSGNSGVSSYNEQFF.

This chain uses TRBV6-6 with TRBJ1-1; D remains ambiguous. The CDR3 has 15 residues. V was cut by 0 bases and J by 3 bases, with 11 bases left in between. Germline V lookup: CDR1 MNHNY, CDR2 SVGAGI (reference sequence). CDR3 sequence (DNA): TGTGCCAGCAGTTACTCGGTGGGGTTGGACACTGAAGCTTTCTTT. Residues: CASSYSVGLDTEAFF.

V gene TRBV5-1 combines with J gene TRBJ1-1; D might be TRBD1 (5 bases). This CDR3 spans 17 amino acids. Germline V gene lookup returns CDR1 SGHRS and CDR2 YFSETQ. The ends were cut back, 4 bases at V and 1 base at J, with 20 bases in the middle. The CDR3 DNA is TGCGCCAGCAGCGTTGGGACCTTCCAGTACACGAACACTGAAGCTTTCTTT. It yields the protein CASSVGTFQYTNTEAFF.

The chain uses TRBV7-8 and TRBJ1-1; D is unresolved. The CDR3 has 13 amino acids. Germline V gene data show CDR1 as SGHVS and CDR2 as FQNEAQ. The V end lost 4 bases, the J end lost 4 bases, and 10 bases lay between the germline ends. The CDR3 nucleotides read TGTGCCAGCAGCTCAGGCAGCCTCACTGAAGCTTTCTTT. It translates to CASSSGSLTEAFF.

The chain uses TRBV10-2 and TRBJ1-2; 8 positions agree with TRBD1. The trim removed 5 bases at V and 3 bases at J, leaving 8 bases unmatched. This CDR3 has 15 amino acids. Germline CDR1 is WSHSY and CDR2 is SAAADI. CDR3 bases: TGCGCCAGCAGTAGGTGGACAGGGAGAGACTATGGCTACACCTTC. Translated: CASSRWTGRDYGYTF.

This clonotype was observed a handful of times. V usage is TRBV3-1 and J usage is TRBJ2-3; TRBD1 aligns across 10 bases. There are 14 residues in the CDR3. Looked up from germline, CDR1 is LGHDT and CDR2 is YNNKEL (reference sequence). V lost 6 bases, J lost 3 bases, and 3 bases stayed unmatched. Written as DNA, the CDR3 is TGTGCCAGCAGGGGACAGGGGTTTACAGATACGCAGTATTTT. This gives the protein CASRGQGFTDTQYF.

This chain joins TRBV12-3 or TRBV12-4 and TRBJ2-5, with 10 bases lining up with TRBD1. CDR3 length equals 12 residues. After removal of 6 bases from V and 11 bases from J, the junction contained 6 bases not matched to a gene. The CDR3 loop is CASRGTGEWQYF. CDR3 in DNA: TGTGCCAGCAGAGGGACAGGGGAGTGGCAGTACTTC.

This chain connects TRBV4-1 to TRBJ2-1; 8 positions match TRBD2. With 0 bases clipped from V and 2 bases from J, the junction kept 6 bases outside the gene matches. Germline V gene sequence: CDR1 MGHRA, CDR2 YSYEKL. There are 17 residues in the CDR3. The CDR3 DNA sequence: TGCGCCAGCAGCCAAGATCCCGGAGCGGGGGCCTACAATGAGCAGTTCTTC. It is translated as CASSQDPGAGAYNEQFF.

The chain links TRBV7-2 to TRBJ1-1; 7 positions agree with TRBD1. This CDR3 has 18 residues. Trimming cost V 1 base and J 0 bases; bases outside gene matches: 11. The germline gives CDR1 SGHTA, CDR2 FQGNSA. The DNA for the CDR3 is TGTGCCAGCAGCTTAGGACCGGGGACAGTTGAGATGAACACTGAAGCTTTCTTT. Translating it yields CASSLGPGTVEMNTEAFF.

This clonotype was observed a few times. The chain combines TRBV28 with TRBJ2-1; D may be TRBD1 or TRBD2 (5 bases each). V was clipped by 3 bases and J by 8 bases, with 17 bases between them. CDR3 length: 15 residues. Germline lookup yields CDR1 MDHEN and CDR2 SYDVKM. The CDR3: CASSLWGKGIDEQFF. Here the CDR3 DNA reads TGTGCCAGCAGTTTGTGGGGGAAGGGGATCGATGAGCAGTTCTTC.

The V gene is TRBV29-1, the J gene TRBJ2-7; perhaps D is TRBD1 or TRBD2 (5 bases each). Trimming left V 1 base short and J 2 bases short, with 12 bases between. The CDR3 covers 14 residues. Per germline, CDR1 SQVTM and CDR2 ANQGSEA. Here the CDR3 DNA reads TGCAGCGTTGAAGCGGGGCGTTCGGCCTACGAGCAGTACTTC. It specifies CSVEAGRSAYEQYF.